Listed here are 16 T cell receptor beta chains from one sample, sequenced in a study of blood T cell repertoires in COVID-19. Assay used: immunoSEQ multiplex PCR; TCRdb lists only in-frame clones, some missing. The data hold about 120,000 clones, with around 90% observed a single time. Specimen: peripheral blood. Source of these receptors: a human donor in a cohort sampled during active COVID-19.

CDR3 nucleotide sequence: TGTGCCAGTAGTCCCCGGGACAAGAGGAATGGCTACACCTTC. It codes for CASSPRDKRNGYTF. The rearrangement links TRBV19 to TRBJ1-2; a possible D gene is TRBD1 (6 bases). Trimming cost V 5 bases and J 6 bases, with 16 bases left between them. The CDR3 covers 14 residues. Germline V lookup: CDR1 LNHDA, CDR2 SQIVND (reference sequence).

In DNA form, the CDR3 reads TGTGCCAGCAGTGAATTTGCGAATTCACCCCTCCACTTT. This gives the protein CASSEFANSPLHF. J is TRBJ1-6 and V is TRBV25-1; D is unclear. Per germline, CDR1 MGHDK and CDR2 SYGVNS. This CDR3 has 13 residues. The V end was cut by 1 base, the J end by 7 bases, with 5 bases between.

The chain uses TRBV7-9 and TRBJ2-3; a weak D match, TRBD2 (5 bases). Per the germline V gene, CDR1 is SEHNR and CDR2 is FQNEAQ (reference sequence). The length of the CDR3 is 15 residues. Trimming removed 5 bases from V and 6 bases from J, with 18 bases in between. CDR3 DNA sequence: TGTGCCAGCAGCCGCCGCGGGCCCACGACGGATACGCAGTATTTT. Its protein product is CASSRRGPTTDTQYF.

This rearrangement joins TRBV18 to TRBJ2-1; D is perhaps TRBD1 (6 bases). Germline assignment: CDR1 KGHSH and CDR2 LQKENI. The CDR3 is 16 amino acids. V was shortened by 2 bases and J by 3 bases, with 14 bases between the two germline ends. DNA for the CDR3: TGTGCCAGCTCACCAAGGACAGACGCCGTCTACAATGAGCAGTTCTTC. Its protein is CASSPRTDAVYNEQFF.

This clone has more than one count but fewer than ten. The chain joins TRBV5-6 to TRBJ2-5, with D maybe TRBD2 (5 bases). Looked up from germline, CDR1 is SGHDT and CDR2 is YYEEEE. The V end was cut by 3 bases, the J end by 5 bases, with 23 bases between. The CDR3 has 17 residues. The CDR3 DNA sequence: TGTGCCAGCAGCTACCGCACCGCGCCGGGGTCGATCGAGACCCAGTACTTC. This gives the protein CASSYRTAPGSIETQYF.

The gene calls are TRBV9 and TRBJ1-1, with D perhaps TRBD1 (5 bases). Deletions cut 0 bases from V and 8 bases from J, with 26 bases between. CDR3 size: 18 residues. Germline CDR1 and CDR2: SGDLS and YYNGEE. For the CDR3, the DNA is TGTGCCAGCAGCGTAGAGGGGTTGGGGCGAGGAGACGGCGAGGAAGCTTTCTTT. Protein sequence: CASSVEGLGRGDGEEAFF.

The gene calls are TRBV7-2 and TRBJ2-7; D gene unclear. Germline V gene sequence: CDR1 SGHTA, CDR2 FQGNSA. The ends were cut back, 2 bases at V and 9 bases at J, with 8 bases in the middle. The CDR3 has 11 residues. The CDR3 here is CASSLIRSQYF. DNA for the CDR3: TGTGCCAGCAGCTTAATCAGGTCGCAGTACTTC.

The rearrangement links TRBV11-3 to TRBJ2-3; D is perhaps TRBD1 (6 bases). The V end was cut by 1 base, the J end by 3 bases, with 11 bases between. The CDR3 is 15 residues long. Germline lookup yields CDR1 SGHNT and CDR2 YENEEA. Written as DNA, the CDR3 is TGTGCCAGCAGCTTAGGAGGGCAGGGGACAGATACGCAGTATTTT. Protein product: CASSLGGQGTDTQYF.

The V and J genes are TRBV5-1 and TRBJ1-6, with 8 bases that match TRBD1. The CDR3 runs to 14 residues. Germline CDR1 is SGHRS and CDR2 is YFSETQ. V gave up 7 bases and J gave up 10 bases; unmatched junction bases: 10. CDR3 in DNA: TGCGCCAGCGAACAAGGGACAGGTTCATCACCCCTCCACTTT. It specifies CASEQGTGSSPLHF.

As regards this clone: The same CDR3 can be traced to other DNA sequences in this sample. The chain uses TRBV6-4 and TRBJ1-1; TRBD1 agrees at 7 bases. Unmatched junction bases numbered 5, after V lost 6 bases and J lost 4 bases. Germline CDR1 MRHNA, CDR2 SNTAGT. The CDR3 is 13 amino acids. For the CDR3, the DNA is TGTGCCAGCAGCGAACAGGGGAGCACTGAAGCTTTCTTT. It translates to CASSEQGSTEAFF.

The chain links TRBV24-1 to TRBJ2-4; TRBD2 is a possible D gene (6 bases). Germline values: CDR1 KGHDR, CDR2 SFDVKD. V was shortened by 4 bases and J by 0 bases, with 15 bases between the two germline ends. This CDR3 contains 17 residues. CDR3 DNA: TGTGCCACCAGTGAGACCACAGGAGGGCTAGCCAAAAACATTCAGTACTTC. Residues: CATSETTGGLAKNIQYF.

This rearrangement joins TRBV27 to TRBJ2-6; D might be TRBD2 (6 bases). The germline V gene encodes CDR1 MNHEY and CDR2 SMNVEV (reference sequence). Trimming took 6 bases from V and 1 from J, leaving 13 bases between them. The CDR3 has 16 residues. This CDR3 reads CASSGGALSGANVLTF. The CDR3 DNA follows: TGTGCCAGCAGCGGCGGGGCGCTGTCTGGGGCCAACGTCCTGACTTTC.

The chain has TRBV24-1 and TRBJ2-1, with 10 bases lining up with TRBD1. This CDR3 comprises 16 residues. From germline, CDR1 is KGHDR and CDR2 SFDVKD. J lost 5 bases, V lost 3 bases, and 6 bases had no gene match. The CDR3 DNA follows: TGTGCCACCAGTGATCTTGGGACAGGGGAGAACAATGAGCAGTTCTTC. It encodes CATSDLGTGENNEQFF.

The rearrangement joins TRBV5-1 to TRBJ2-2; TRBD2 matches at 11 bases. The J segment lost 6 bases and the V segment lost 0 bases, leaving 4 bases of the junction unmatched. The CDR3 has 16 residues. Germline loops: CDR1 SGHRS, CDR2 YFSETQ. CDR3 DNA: TGCGCCAGCAGCTTGGCCCTTAGCGGGAGGGCCGGGGAGCTGTTTTTT. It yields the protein CASSLALSGRAGELFF.

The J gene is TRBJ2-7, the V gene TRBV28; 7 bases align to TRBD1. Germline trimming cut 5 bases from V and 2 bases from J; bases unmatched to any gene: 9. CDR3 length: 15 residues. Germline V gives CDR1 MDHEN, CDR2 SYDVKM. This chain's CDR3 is CASSPRQGSTYEQYF. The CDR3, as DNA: TGTGCCAGCAGTCCCCGACAGGGTTCAACCTACGAGCAGTACTTC.

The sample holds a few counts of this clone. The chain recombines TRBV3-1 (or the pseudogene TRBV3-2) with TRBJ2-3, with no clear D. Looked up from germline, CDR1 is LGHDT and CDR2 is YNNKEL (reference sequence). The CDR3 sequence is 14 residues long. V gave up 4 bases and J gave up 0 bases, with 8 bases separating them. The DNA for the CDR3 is TGTGCCAGCAGCCGTCAGATAAGCACAGATACGCAGTATTTT. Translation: CASSRQISTDTQYF.